The clone carrying this T cell receptor (beta chain) was counted between two and nine times. Trimming took off 4 bases at V and 2 bases at J, with 8 bases between the two ends. The CDR3 is 13 residues long. Germline CDR1 reads SNHLY; CDR2 reads FYNNEI. The data stem from a study of OX40 agonist ivuxolimab in advanced cancers. Clones were sequenced by immunoSEQ multiplex PCR, and TCRdb holds only the in-frame ones, with some missing. The sample has tens of thousands of clones; roughly 92% are singletons. Sample: CD4+ or CD8+ T cells sorted from blood, taken in a trial of the OX40 agonist ivuxolimab. The V and J genes are TRBV2 and TRBJ1-1; the D gene is possibly TRBD1 (5 bases). This TCR derives from an adult with an advanced solid tumor such as melanoma, head and neck, liver or kidney cancer. This CDR3 reads CASSVQVNTEAFF. The CDR3 DNA reads as TGTGCCAGCAGTGTACAGGTTAACACTGAAGCTTTCTTT.